Sequencing of this T cell receptor (beta chain) was carried out in a study of cytomegalovirus exposure and HLA in healthy donors. With 60 Vbeta and 13 Jbeta primers, the PCR was carried out. The repertoire was sequenced with immunoSEQ multiplex PCR; TCRdb's copy has only in-frame clones and lacks some. Of approximately 170,000 clones in the sample, more than 70% are singletons; the top ten hold around 4.1%. Details on this clone: The antigen remains unidentified.

V lost 4 bases to trimming and J lost 2 bases; unmatched junction nucleotides: 10. This CDR3 has 17 residues. The germline CDR1 and CDR2 sequences are LGHNA and YNFKEQ. Study observations and caveats: Associated with cytomegalovirus, according to the listing, were around 160 TCR beta chains.

This sequence originates from a woman in her forties or fifties in good health and CMV-seropositive. Sequences were obtained from PBMCs. This chain joins TRBV4-2 and TRBJ2-2, with 7 positions matching TRBD2. The CDR3 DNA reads as TGTGCCAGCAGCCCCCGATCCAGCGGGGTAAACACCGGGGAGCTGTTTTTT. Translating gives CASSPRSSGVNTGELFF.